Below, 5 T cell receptor beta chains from the same sample are listed, as sequenced in a study of T cell responses to AZD1222 COVID-19 vaccine. Method: immunoSEQ multiplex PCR; TCRdb's copy keeps in-frame clones and lacks some. The repertoire holds approximately 170,000 clones, with around 93% as singletons. The sequencing used peripheral blood, collected on day 0 of AZD1222 vaccination. These receptors all come from an adult in good health.

The chain is built from TRBV2 and TRBJ2-7; no firm D call. V gave up 10 bases and J gave up 0 bases, with 13 bases separating them. The CDR3 sequence is 13 residues long. Germline loops: CDR1 SNHLY, CDR2 FYNNEI. The DNA for the CDR3 is TGTGCCATTACCAGAAACCCCTCCTACGAGCAGTACTTC. It encodes CAITRNPSYEQYF.

CDR3 nucleotides: TGTGCCAGCAGCTTTCGACACGGTGGTAATGAAAAACTGTTTTTT. It codes for CASSFRHGGNEKLFF. V and J are TRBV7-2 and TRBJ1-4, with unresolved D. V shed 3 bases and J shed 4 bases, with 12 bases lying between them. The length of the CDR3 is 15 residues. The germline gives CDR1 SGHTA, CDR2 FQGNSA. The variable domain in full, completed from reference TRBV7-2 and TRBJ1-4, reads GAGVSQSPSNKVTEKGKDVELRCDPISGHTALYWYRQSLGQGLEFLIYFQGNSAPDKSGLPSDRFSAERTGGSVSTLTIQRTQQEDSAVYLCASSFRHGGNEKLFFGSGTQLSVL.

The J gene is TRBJ2-2, the V gene TRBV9; D is possibly TRBD1 or TRBD2 (6 bases each). This CDR3 has 15 residues. V was clipped by 0 bases and J by 6 bases, with 12 bases between them. Germline loops: CDR1 SGDLS, CDR2 YYNGEE. CDR3 coding DNA: TGTGCCAGCAGCGTAGAGACTAGGGGGTCCGGGGAGCTGTTTTTT. Amino acids: CASSVETRGSGELFF.

This rearrangement joins TRBV25-1 to TRBJ2-5, with 9 bases identical to TRBD2. V shed 6 bases, J shed 2 bases, and the junction held 10 bases outside the gene matches. Germline V CDR1 and CDR2: MGHDK, SYGVNS. The CDR3 has 16 residues. CDR3 residues: CASSGIAGVEQETQYF. In DNA form, the CDR3 reads TGTGCCAGCAGCGGCATAGCGGGAGTGGAACAAGAGACCCAGTACTTC. Full variable domain (rest looked up from reference TRBV25-1 and TRBJ2-5): EADIYQTPRYLVIGTGKKITLECSQTMGHDKMYWYQQDPGMELHLIHYSYGVNSTEKGDLSSESTVSRIRTEHFPLTLESARPSHTSQYLCASSGIAGVEQETQYFGPGTRLLVL.

This clone is a singleton in its sample. CDR3 amino acids: CASVIAGAYEQYF. The CDR3 nucleotides are TGTGCCAGCGTTATAGCGGGGGCCTACGAGCAGTACTTC. The chain joins TRBV28 to TRBJ2-7; TRBD2 matches at 9 bases. V lost 8 bases to trimming and J lost 2 bases; unmatched junction nucleotides: 4. CDR1 is MDHEN, CDR2 SYDVKM, per germline. The CDR3 has 13 amino acids. Complete variable domain (other parts from reference TRBV28 and TRBJ2-7): DVKVTQSSRYLVKRTGEKVFLECVQDMDHENMFWYRQDPGLGLRLIYFSYDVKMKEKGDIPEGYSVSREKKERFSLILESASTNQTSMYLCASVIAGAYEQYFGPGTRLTVT.